The table lists the clone carrying this T cell receptor beta chain with a count of one. Its antigen remains unidentified. Assay used: immunoSEQ multiplex PCR; TCRdb lists only in-frame clones, some missing. The sample lists approximately 10,000 clones, around three fifths occurring once. Sorted T cells were CFSE-labeled and cultured four to five days with allogeneic regulatory or mature dendritic cells at 1:10. The source of the sample is a study of regulatory dendritic cells for organ transplantation. Germline trimming cut 5 bases from V and 5 bases from J; bases unmatched to any gene: 9. The CDR3 consists of 16 residues. Per the germline V gene, CDR1 is MNHNY and CDR2 is SVGAGI (reference sequence). Whole-study results and caveats: Naive T cells showed high diversity, memory cells less, memory CD8+ least.

The TCR was taken from a human donor in good health. Sequencing was performed on naive CD4+ T cells from blood cultured with dendritic cells. Noted subset: CD45RA+ naive T cells. The J gene is TRBJ2-2, the V gene TRBV6-6; 9 nucleotides line up with TRBD2. The CDR3 region has the DNA TGTGCCAGCAGTCACCCGGCGGGGGGGCGGACCGGGGAGCTGTTTTTT. This gives the protein CASSHPAGGRTGELFF.